The 21 T cell receptor beta chains below all came from one sample that was sequenced in a study of blood T cell repertoires in COVID-19 (dated by TCRdb to about 2020). The method behind the library was the immunoSEQ multiplex PCR assay. TCRdb took this table from immuneACCESS and kept in-frame rearrangements with V and J called. Such tables lack part of the clones; where checked against another copy, unresolved V genes explain under half of the gap, and the rest is unexplained. The sample table shows about 59,000 clones, and roughly 90% are seen once. In total, the top ten clones hold approximately 5.1% of the sample. Sequencing was done on a sample of peripheral blood. Receptor source: a man of 80 years or more in a cohort sampled during active COVID-19.

The rearrangement uses TRBV3-1 (or the pseudogene TRBV3-2) and TRBJ1-3, with D perhaps TRBD1 (5 bases). CDR3 size: 18 residues. The V end was cut by 3 bases, the J end by 0 bases, with 18 bases between. Looked up from germline, CDR1 is LGHDT and CDR2 is YNNKEL (reference sequence). In DNA, the CDR3 is TGTGCCAGCAGCCATGAAGGGGCTCACACCAGCTCTGGAAACACCATATATTTT. The encoded protein is CASSHEGAHTSSGNTIYF.

This chain uses TRBV3-1 (or the pseudogene TRBV3-2) with TRBJ2-5; 11 bases fit TRBD2. J gave up 4 bases and V 4 bases, and 5 bases lay outside the gene matches. Germline CDR1 LGHDT, CDR2 YNNKEL (reference sequence). The CDR3 contains 15 residues. In DNA form, the CDR3 reads TGTGCCAGCAGCCTAGCGGGGGGGCGTGGAGAGACCCAGTACTTC. This codes for CASSLAGGRGETQYF.

CDR3: CASSLGGIPEAFF. The DNA of the CDR3 is TGTGCCAGCAGCTTGGGGGGGATACCCGAAGCTTTCTTT. This chain connects TRBV7-8 to TRBJ1-1, with D possibly TRBD1 on 5 matching bases. V was trimmed by 3 bases and J by 8 bases, leaving 13 bases between them. The CDR3 runs to 13 residues. Germline CDR1 is SGHVS and CDR2 is FQNEAQ.

The genes are TRBV10-2 and TRBJ1-3, with D possibly TRBD1 on 5 matching bases. The germline V gene encodes CDR1 WSHSY and CDR2 SAAADI. There are 15 residues in the CDR3. V lost 0 bases to trimming and J lost 8 bases, with 14 bases between them. CDR3 region: CASSESTRGGDTIYF. CDR3 sequence (DNA): TGCGCCAGCAGTGAGTCGACTCGGGGGGGGGACACCATATATTTT.

The chain uses TRBV6-1 and TRBJ1-4, with D tentatively TRBD1 (5 bases). V gave up 2 bases and J gave up 3 bases, with 10 bases separating them. CDR3 length equals 15 residues. The V gene's germline CDR1 is MNHNS and CDR2 SASEGT. The CDR3 protein is CASSERRDPNEKLFF. DNA of the CDR3: TGTGCCAGCAGTGAACGGAGGGACCCTAATGAAAAACTGTTTTTT.

The chain has TRBV12-3 or TRBV12-4 and TRBJ1-1; D not certain. V was cut by 6 bases and J by 6 bases, with 11 bases left in between. CDR3 size: 12 residues. The CDR3 DNA reads as TGTGCCAGCAGCTCGAGCCCTTCTGAAGCTTTCTTT. Its protein product is CASSSSPSEAFF.

The chain employs TRBV28 and TRBJ1-2, with 9 bases lining up with TRBD1. Losses at the gene ends were 3 bases for V and 1 base for J; bases not matched to a gene: 3. The CDR3 loop spans 15 amino acids. Per the germline V gene, CDR1 is MDHEN and CDR2 is SYDVKM. This chain's CDR3 is CASSFPTGGNYGYTF. For the CDR3, the DNA is TGTGCCAGCAGTTTCCCGACAGGGGGTAACTATGGCTACACCTTC.

The rearrangement joins TRBV11-3 to TRBJ1-1, with 12 bases aligning to TRBD1. V lost 6 bases to trimming and J lost 1 base; unmatched junction nucleotides: 3. Germline loops: CDR1 SGHNT, CDR2 YENEEA. The CDR3 runs 15 residues. The CDR3 sequence: CASRGQGAGNTEAFF. The CDR3 DNA follows: TGTGCCAGCAGGGGACAGGGGGCAGGGAACACTGAAGCTTTCTTT.

This clone was counted a single time. The rearrangement links TRBV5-5 to TRBJ2-1; D possibly corresponds to TRBD1 (6 bases). This CDR3 has 15 amino acids. Germline V gives CDR1 SGHKS, CDR2 YYEKEE (reference sequence). The V end was cut by 0 bases, the J end by 7 bases, with 14 bases between. Written as DNA, the CDR3 is TGTGCCAGCAGCTTGGAACAGGGTCCCTGGAATGAGCAGTTCTTC. Protein product: CASSLEQGPWNEQFF.

V and J are TRBV11-2 and TRBJ1-5; 11 nucleotides agree with TRBD1. With V trimmed by 5 bases and J by 3 bases, 3 bases remained unmatched. The CDR3 spans 15 residues. Looked up from germline, CDR1 is SGHAT and CDR2 is FQNNGV. This CDR3 is CASSPGQGDNQPQHF. CDR3 nucleotides: TGTGCCAGCAGCCCGGGACAGGGGGACAATCAGCCCCAGCATTTT.

The V gene is TRBV18, the J gene TRBJ1-1, with 10 bases matching TRBD1. The germline gives CDR1 KGHSH, CDR2 LQKENI. This CDR3 region has 14 residues. The V and J ends lost 8 bases and 2 bases, in that order; junction bases with no gene match: 5. Here the CDR3 reads CASEDRGINTEAFF. The CDR3 coding sequence is TGTGCCAGCGAGGACAGGGGGATTAACACTGAAGCTTTCTTT.

The CDR3 loop reads CASSSLAGGSSSYEQYF. In nucleotides, the CDR3 is TGCGCCAGCAGCTCACTAGCGGGAGGTTCGAGCTCCTACGAGCAGTACTTC. The chain is built from TRBV5-1 and TRBJ2-7; 12 bases line up with TRBD2. V dropped 3 bases and J dropped 0; count of bases not matched to a gene: 7. From germline, CDR1 is SGHRS and CDR2 YFSETQ. This CDR3 is 17 amino acids long.

V and J are TRBV18 and TRBJ1-4; tentative D call: TRBD1 (6 bases). CDR3 length equals 15 residues. The ends were cut back, 0 bases at V and 10 bases at J, with 15 bases in the middle. The germline V gene has CDR1 KGHSH and CDR2 LQKENI. The CDR3 DNA reads TGTGCCAGCTCACCACCGTCACGAGGGGGGGGAAAACTGTTTTTT. Residues: CASSPPSRGGGKLFF.

This chain joins TRBV6-2 or TRBV6-3 and TRBJ2-7, with 9 bases identical to TRBD1. CDR3 length: 15 amino acids. J lost 5 bases, V lost 3 bases, and 8 bases had no gene match. CDR1 MNHEY and CDR2 SVGEGT come from the germline V gene. DNA of the CDR3: TGTGCCAGCAGTTATCCGGGACAGGGTACCAACGAGCAGTACTTC. Its translation: CASSYPGQGTNEQYF.

This clone was seen more than once but under ten times. The chain has TRBV29-1 and TRBJ2-1, with a weak D call TRBD2 (5 bases). The CDR3 runs 15 residues. Germline V gives CDR1 SQVTM, CDR2 ANQGSEA. V gave up 1 base and J gave up 6 bases, with 16 bases separating them. This CDR3 is CSVEGRAGSGNEQFF. The CDR3 DNA is TGCAGCGTTGAAGGGCGGGCTGGGTCAGGCAATGAGCAGTTCTTC.

The V call is TRBV19, the J call TRBJ1-2; possibly TRBD1 for D (5 bases). The CDR3 has 13 amino acids. V was trimmed by 7 bases and J by 5 bases, leaving 14 bases between them. Germline values: CDR1 LNHDA, CDR2 SQIVND (reference sequence). CDR3 nucleotide sequence: TGTGCCAGTAATTCCAGGGTTGATTATGGCTACACCTTC. This codes for CASNSRVDYGYTF.

CDR3 in amino acids: CASSSTGQGPTKQYF. The CDR3, as DNA: TGTGCCAGTAGCTCCACGGGACAGGGGCCTACGAAGCAGTACTTC. The genes are TRBV19 and TRBJ2-7; the match to TRBD1 covers 10 bases. The CDR3 extends over 15 amino acids. V was pared by 6 bases and J by 8 bases, with 13 bases of the junction left unmatched. Germline CDR1 reads LNHDA; CDR2 reads SQIVND (reference sequence).

The chain uses TRBV27 and TRBJ2-3, with 7 bases that match TRBD2. The germline V gene encodes CDR1 MNHEY and CDR2 SMNVEV (reference sequence). J gave up 4 bases and V 1 base, and 8 bases lay outside the gene matches. CDR3 size: 16 residues. CDR3 in amino acids: CASSLFTSGAADTQYF. The CDR3 bases are TGTGCCAGCAGTTTATTTACCAGCGGGGCCGCAGATACGCAGTATTTT.

The CDR3, as DNA: TGTGCCAGTAGGGCCGGGACACTGGGTAGTAATCAGCCCCAGCATTTT. Translated: CASRAGTLGSNQPQHF. The rearrangement links TRBV19 to TRBJ1-5, with TRBD1 as a possible D gene (6 bases). Germline CDR1 reads LNHDA; CDR2 reads SQIVND (reference sequence). The CDR3 loop spans 16 amino acids. The V gene lost 6 bases and the J gene lost 4 bases, with 19 bases spanning the gap.

The rearrangement joins TRBV5-3 to TRBJ2-2, with 12 nucleotides matching TRBD1. TRBV5-3 is annotated as an ORF whose role is uncertain. This CDR3 has 17 residues. V was clipped by 0 bases and J by 6 bases; unmatched bases: 6. CDR3 nucleotides: TGTGCCAGAAGCTTGGTGGGACAGGGGGCGAAGGCCGGGGAGCTGTTTTTT. Its translation is CARSLVGQGAKAGELFF.

This chain links TRBV7-3 with TRBJ2-7; the D gene is possibly TRBD1 (6 bases). The CDR3 runs 13 residues. The germline V and J ends were trimmed by 4 bases and 2 bases, with 9 bases remaining between them. Germline CDR1 and CDR2: SGHTA and FQGTGA. CDR3 nucleotides: TGTGCCAGCAGCTCGGGACAAACCTACGAGCAGTACTTC. This sequence encodes CASSSGQTYEQYF.